The sequence of this TCR beta chain was determined in a study of neurological immune-mediated disorders. From the 5' RACE reads, TCRdb called clonotypes with MiXCR, one entry per CDR3 protein. The sample lists more than 75,000 distinct CDR3 sequences, approximately 5% occurring once. Unsorted libraries were generated from 2 million PBMCs. These cells had been stored in RNAlater at -80 C. Germline values: CDR1 ENHRY, CDR2 SYGVKD. The length of the CDR3 is 13 residues. V gave up 7 bases and J gave up 0 bases, with 9 bases separating them. This clonotype was seen at least ten times. Sequenced sample: PBMCs. The TCR was taken from a woman in her 30s with multiple sclerosis. This chain uses TRBV10-3 with TRBJ1-1; no clear D gene. The CDR3 region has the DNA TGTGCCATCAACGACGGAGTGAACACTGAAGCTTTCTTT. Encoded protein: CAINDGVNTEAFF.